This T cell receptor beta chain appears in the sequencing data of a study of T cell changes during pregnancy in multiple sclerosis. Libraries were prepared by immunoSEQ multiplex PCR; TCRdb keeps only in-frame clonotypes and omits some of them. The data show about 64,000 clones, approximately 96% seen once. The CDR3 runs 14 residues. The germline CDR1 and CDR2 sequences are MDHEN and SYDVKM. V was cut by 7 bases and J by 0 bases, with 12 bases left in between. The sequencing here drew on CD8+ T cells from peripheral blood mononuclear cells, taken after pregnancy. V and J are TRBV28 and TRBJ1-2; TRBD1 might be the D (5 bases). The origin of this receptor is a female donor with multiple sclerosis, enrolled in a pregnancy study. This chain's CDR3 is CASTRGLANYGYTF. In nucleotides, the CDR3 is TGTGCCAGCACCCGGGGACTAGCTAACTATGGCTACACCTTC.